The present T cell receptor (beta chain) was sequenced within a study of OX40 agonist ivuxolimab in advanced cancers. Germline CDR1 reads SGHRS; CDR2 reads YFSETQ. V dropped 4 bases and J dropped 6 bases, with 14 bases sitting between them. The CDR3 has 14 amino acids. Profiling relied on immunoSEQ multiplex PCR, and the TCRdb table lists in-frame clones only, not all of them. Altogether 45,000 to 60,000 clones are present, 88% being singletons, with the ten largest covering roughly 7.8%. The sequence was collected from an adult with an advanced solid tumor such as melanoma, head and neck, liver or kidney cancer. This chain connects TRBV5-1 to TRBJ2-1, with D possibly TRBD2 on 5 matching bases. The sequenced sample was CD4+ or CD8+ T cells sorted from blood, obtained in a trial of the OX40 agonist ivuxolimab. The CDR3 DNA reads TGCGCCAGCAGCGAGAGGGCAGTTGCCAATGAGCAGTTCTTC. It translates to CASSERAVANEQFF.